Following are 20 T cell receptor beta chains from one sample sequenced in a study of T cell changes during pregnancy in multiple sclerosis. Produced via immunoSEQ multiplex PCR; TCRdb's table is partial and in-frame only. The sample consists of fewer than 110,000 clones, around 90% of them appearing once. This material consisted of peripheral blood, taken in the second trimester of pregnancy. Receptor source: a female donor with multiple sclerosis, enrolled in a pregnancy study.

This clone was found once. The rearrangement links TRBV27 to TRBJ2-7; 11 bases align to TRBD2. V lost 7 bases to trimming and J lost 0 bases; unmatched junction nucleotides: 5. This CDR3 region has 15 residues. Germline V lookup: CDR1 MNHEY, CDR2 SMNVEV (reference sequence). CDR3 coding DNA: TGTGCCAGCAAAATTACTAGCGGGAGCTCCTACGAGCAGTACTTC. Translating it yields CASKITSGSSYEQYF.

The chain uses TRBV7-9 and TRBJ2-1; possibly TRBD2 for D (5 bases). Germline V gene sequence: CDR1 SEHNR, CDR2 FQNEAQ (reference sequence). V lost 5 bases and J lost 7, with 15 bases in between. This CDR3 comprises 14 residues. In DNA form, the CDR3 reads TGTGCCAGCAGCCATGGGCTAGCTGCGAATGAGCAGTTCTTC. Translated: CASSHGLAANEQFF. Using reference TRBV7-9 and TRBJ2-1 for the parts outside the CDR3, the full variable domain is DTGVSQNPRHKITKRGQNVTFRCDPISEHNRLYWYRQTLGQGPEFLTYFQNEAQLEKSRLLSDRFSAERPKGSFSTLEIQRTEQGDSAMYLCASSHGLAANEQFFGPGTRLTVL.

This chain joins TRBV7-2 and TRBJ1-2; D gene ambiguous. The CDR3 contains 15 residues. CDR1 is SGHTA, CDR2 FQGNSA, per germline. V was clipped by 1 base and J by 2 bases, with 11 bases between them. The CDR3 DNA reads as TGTGCCAGCAGCTTAGGTGAGGGAGGGAACTATGGCTACACCTTC. This translates into CASSLGEGGNYGYTF. Full variable domain (missing parts from reference TRBV7-2 and TRBJ1-2): GAGVSQSPSNKVTEKGKDVELRCDPISGHTALYWYRQSLGQGLEFLIYFQGNSAPDKSGLPSDRFSAERTGGSVSTLTIQRTQQEDSAVYLCASSLGEGGNYGYTFGSGTRLTVV.

The chain has TRBV19 and TRBJ1-1; TRBD1 aligns across 8 bases. Germline loops: CDR1 LNHDA, CDR2 SQIVND (reference sequence). Trimming cost V 5 bases and J 4 bases; bases outside gene matches: 6. This CDR3 has 14 residues. CDR3 in amino acids: CASSAGQGSTEAFF. DNA for the CDR3: TGTGCCAGTAGTGCCGGACAGGGATCCACTGAAGCTTTCTTT. Together with reference TRBV19 and TRBJ1-1, the CDR3 gives the full variable domain: DGGITQSPKYLFRKEGQNVTLSCEQNLNHDAMYWYRQDPGQGLRLIYYSQIVNDFQKGDIAEGYSVSREKKESFPLTVTSAQKNPTAFYLCASSAGQGSTEAFFGQGTRLTVV.

This clone was picked up one time. The chain carries TRBV11-3 and TRBJ2-3, with D possibly matching TRBD2 (7 bases). CDR1 and CDR2 from the germline V gene are SGHNT and YENEEA. This CDR3 region has 17 residues. The V end lost 1 base, the J end lost 5 bases, and 19 bases lay between the germline ends. DNA of the CDR3: TGTGCCAGCAGCTTAGGATTATCCAGGGGCGGGAGAGATACGCAGTATTTT. This sequence encodes CASSLGLSRGGRDTQYF.

The chain links TRBV7-8 to TRBJ2-1; 12 bases map to TRBD2. The CDR3 totals 15 residues. Germline CDR1 reads SGHVS; CDR2 reads FQNEAQ. Trimming removed 3 bases from V and 6 bases from J; junction bases left unmatched: 3. Here the CDR3 reads CASSFGGLAGNEQFF. Here the CDR3 DNA reads TGTGCCAGCAGCTTTGGGGGACTAGCGGGCAATGAGCAGTTCTTC.

V usage is TRBV7-9 and J usage is TRBJ1-4, with 8 bases fitting TRBD1. After removal of 4 bases from V and 9 bases from J, the junction contained 1 base not matched to a gene. This CDR3 region has 12 residues. The V gene's germline CDR1 is SEHNR and CDR2 FQNEAQ (reference sequence). This CDR3 is CASSWTGKKLFF. CDR3 in DNA: TGTGCCAGCAGCTGGACAGGGAAAAAACTGTTTTTT. Variable domain in full (rest from reference TRBV7-9 and TRBJ1-4): DTGVSQNPRHKITKRGQNVTFRCDPISEHNRLYWYRQTLGQGPEFLTYFQNEAQLEKSRLLSDRFSAERPKGSFSTLEIQRTEQGDSAMYLCASSWTGKKLFFGSGTQLSVL.

The rearrangement joins TRBV4-2 to TRBJ2-2; TRBD1 matches at 7 bases. Germline CDR1 is LGHNA and CDR2 is YNFKEQ. V lost 4 bases and J lost 6; bases outside the gene matches: 8. This CDR3 region has 15 residues. CDR3 nucleotide sequence: TGTGCCAGCAGCCCACCGGGACAGAGTTCCGGGGAGCTGTTTTTT. Translated: CASSPPGQSSGELFF.

V and J are TRBV5-4 and TRBJ2-2; unclear D gene. Germline-derived CDR1 and CDR2 are SGHNT and YYREEE (reference sequence). The V end was cut by 5 bases, the J end by 5 bases, with 22 bases between. This CDR3 region has 17 residues. DNA for the CDR3: TGTGCCAGCAGGAGGTCTCAAGGATTAACCCTTACCGGGGAGCTGTTTTTT. Residues: CASRRSQGLTLTGELFF. Looking up the rest from reference TRBV5-4 and TRBJ2-2 gives the full variable domain: ETGVTQSPTHLIKTRGQQVTLRCSSQSGHNTVSWYQQALGQGPQFIFQYYREEENGRGNFPPRFSGLQFPNYSSELNVNALELDDSALYLCASRRSQGLTLTGELFFGEGSRLTVL.

The chain uses TRBV15 and TRBJ2-1, with 11 bases that match TRBD2. This CDR3 has 14 residues. The J segment lost 5 bases and the V segment lost 5 bases, leaving 2 bases of the junction unmatched. The germline gives CDR1 LNHNV, CDR2 YYDKDF (reference sequence). For the CDR3, the DNA is TGTGCCACCAGCTGGGGACTAGCGGACAATGAGCAGTTCTTC. This codes for CATSWGLADNEQFF.

The J gene is TRBJ2-3, the V gene TRBV7-9; D not resolved. V shed 1 base and J shed 0 bases, with 8 bases lying between them. The CDR3 totals 15 residues. Germline V CDR1 and CDR2: SEHNR, FQNEAQ (reference sequence). The CDR3 nucleotides are TGTGCCAGCAGCTTAGGTCTTAGAAGCACAGATACGCAGTATTTT. This gives the protein CASSLGLRSTDTQYF.

This clone was observed a handful of times. The chain recombines TRBV19 with TRBJ2-2; D is perhaps TRBD1 (6 bases). This CDR3 has 15 amino acids. Germline loops: CDR1 LNHDA, CDR2 SQIVND (reference sequence). The V end lost 3 bases, the J end lost 7 bases, and 15 bases lay between the germline ends. CDR3 DNA: TGTGCCAGTAGTATGGCGGCAGGGGCGGGCGGGGAGCTGTTTTTT. Translated, it gives CASSMAAGAGGELFF.

V is TRBV11-1 and J is TRBJ1-1; D remains ambiguous. From germline, CDR1 is SGHAT and CDR2 FQDESV (reference sequence). CDR3 size: 14 residues. V was cut by 3 bases and J by 5 bases, with 13 bases left in between. The CDR3 loop is CASSFGEARTEAFF. The CDR3 DNA reads TGTGCCAGCAGCTTCGGGGAGGCTCGAACTGAAGCTTTCTTT.

This rearrangement joins TRBV29-1 to TRBJ1-2; 8 bases agree with TRBD1. Germline V gene sequence: CDR1 SQVTM, CDR2 ANQGSEA. CDR3 length: 13 amino acids. V lost 3 bases to trimming and J lost 5 bases; unmatched junction nucleotides: 5. The CDR3 DNA is TGCAGCGTTGAGGACAGGGAGGAATATGGCTACACCTTC. This gives the protein CSVEDREEYGYTF.

This chain connects TRBV2 to TRBJ2-7; TRBD2 matches 11 bases. V shed 8 bases, J shed 2 bases, and the junction held 5 bases outside the gene matches. Germline-derived CDR1 and CDR2 are SNHLY and FYNNEI. This CDR3 comprises 14 residues. CDR3 sequence: CASYELAGAYEQYF. The CDR3 DNA is TGTGCCAGCTACGAACTAGCGGGGGCCTACGAGCAGTACTTC. The entire variable domain, with the rest obtained from reference TRBV2 and TRBJ2-7, is as follows: EPEVTQTPSHQVTQMGQEVILRCVPISNHLYFYWYRQILGQKVEFLVSFYNNEISEKSEIFDDQFSVERPDGSNFTLKIRSTKLEDSAMYFCASYELAGAYEQYFGPGTRLTVT.

The chain employs TRBV6-1 and TRBJ1-1; D is perhaps TRBD1 (6 bases). CDR1 is MNHNS and CDR2 is SASEGT in the germline V gene. Trimming cost V 7 bases and J 2 bases, with 14 bases left between them. The length of the CDR3 is 14 residues. The CDR3 protein is CASKGDVVNTEAFF. The CDR3 DNA reads TGTGCCAGCAAGGGGGATGTGGTCAACACTGAAGCTTTCTTT.

The chain has TRBV5-1 and TRBJ2-1; no definite D call. The V and J ends lost 6 bases and 8 bases respectively, with 12 bases between them. CDR1 and CDR2 from the germline V gene are SGHRS and YFSETQ. The CDR3 consists of 12 residues. The CDR3 coding sequence is TGCGCCAGCACCTCCGGCGGCGATGAGCAGTTCTTC. The encoded protein is CASTSGGDEQFF.

This chain connects TRBV27 to TRBJ2-7; TRBD2 matches at 9 bases. V gave up 2 bases and J gave up 4 bases; unmatched junction bases: 9. Germline V gene sequence: CDR1 MNHEY, CDR2 SMNVEV (reference sequence). This CDR3 has 16 residues. The CDR3 DNA is TGTGCCAGCAGTTTACGCGGACTAGCGCCAAAATACGAGCAGTACTTC. Encoded protein: CASSLRGLAPKYEQYF.

This clone was seen a single time. The chain has TRBV6-6 and TRBJ1-2; TRBD1 is a possible D gene (6 bases). V was cut by 5 bases and J by 2 bases, with 9 bases left in between. CDR1 and CDR2 from the germline V gene are MNHNY and SVGAGI (reference sequence). This CDR3 comprises 13 residues. CDR3 nucleotide sequence: TGTGCCAGCAGTCTAACAGGGAACTATGGCTACACCTTC. Translation: CASSLTGNYGYTF.

This clone has at least ten counts. The same CDR3 also results from other DNA sequences found in this sample. This chain connects TRBV5-6 to TRBJ2-1, with TRBD2 identical over 7 bases. The CDR3 totals 15 residues. Germline trimming cut 0 bases from V and 3 bases from J; bases unmatched to any gene: 3. The germline CDR1 and CDR2 sequences are SGHDT and YYEEEE. The CDR3 nucleotides are TGTGCCAGCAGCTTGGGGGGAGGGTACTACAATGAGCAGTTCTTC. Encoded protein: CASSLGGGYYNEQFF.